This T cell receptor (beta chain) originates from a study of T cell changes during pregnancy in multiple sclerosis. The CDR3 extends over 19 amino acids. Germline V lookup: CDR1 LNHDA, CDR2 SQIVND (reference sequence). The V gene end was trimmed by 7 bases and the J gene end by 3 bases; junction bases not matched to a gene: 17. Here immunoSEQ multiplex PCR was the method, and the copy in TCRdb shows in-frame clones only, minus some. The sample lists about 38,000 clones, roughly 89% occurring once. The receptor was isolated from a female donor with multiple sclerosis, enrolled in a pregnancy study. The chain combines TRBV19 with TRBJ1-5; 11 bases are shared with TRBD1. This specimen consisted of CD8+ T cells from peripheral blood mononuclear cells, obtained in the second trimester of pregnancy. The CDR3 DNA reads TGTGCCAGTACCGCAGGCCCGGGACAGGGGGTCAACTACAATCAGCCCCAGCATTTT. It encodes CASTAGPGQGVNYNQPQHF.